Detailed here is one T cell receptor beta chain. The data were obtained in a study of response to subunit inactivated influenza vaccine. TCRdb analysed the RT-PCR reads with MiXCR anew, one entry per CDR3 protein. This table holds roughly 500,000 distinct CDR3 sequences, 16% found once. The CDR3 runs to 16 residues. Germline-derived CDR1 and CDR2 are MNHEY and SVGAGI. The ends were cut back, 0 bases at V and 0 bases at J, with 11 bases in the middle. The sequence came from a man between 50 and 75 years old who received an inactivated influenza vaccine. The genes are TRBV6-5 and TRBJ1-1; D not resolved. The sequences come from CD4+ T cells sorted from PBMCs, collected around 25 months after vaccination. DNA of the CDR3: TGTGCCAGCAGTTACTCGACCGTTGGTATGAACACTGAAGCTTTCTTT. This encodes CASSYSTVGMNTEAFF.